One and the same sample provided the 28 T cell receptor beta chains below, sequenced in a study of Ad26.COV2.S vaccination and SARS-CoV-2 variants. Produced via immunoSEQ multiplex PCR; TCRdb's table is partial and in-frame only. The data contain roughly 300,000 clones, about 85% of them singletons. Treatment given: some 20 received Ad26.COV2.S at low or high dose, single or two shots; five or six received placebo; per-sample allocation not given. Samples analyzed were those drawn on day 63 after the first vaccine or placebo injection. This material consisted of peripheral blood, taken in a trial of Ad26.COV2.S vaccine versus placebo. These receptors all come from a person between 18 and 60 years old who received the Ad26.COV2.S COVID-19 vaccine or a placebo.

The V and J genes are TRBV20-1 and TRBJ2-7, with 7 bases that match TRBD1. The V gene's germline CDR1 is DFQATT and CDR2 SNEGSKA (reference sequence). The CDR3 totals 16 residues. V shed 3 bases and J 0 bases; nucleotides not matched to a gene: 11. CDR3 protein: CSASSGSGGYSYEQYF. The DNA of the CDR3 is TGCAGTGCTAGTTCGGGGTCAGGGGGTTACTCCTACGAGCAGTACTTC.

This sequence joins TRBV6-6 and TRBJ2-7; D perhaps matches TRBD2 (6 bases). This CDR3 has 15 residues. V was pared by 2 bases and J by 3 bases, with 14 bases between. The germline gives CDR1 MNHNY, CDR2 SVGAGI (reference sequence). The CDR3 DNA reads TGTGCCAGCAGTTACGAGGCAGGGAGGTTCTACGAGCAGTACTTC. Its translation is CASSYEAGRFYEQYF.

This chain links TRBV10-3 with TRBJ2-5; D is possibly TRBD2 (5 bases). V was shortened by 3 bases and J by 5 bases, with 16 bases between the two germline ends. The CDR3 covers 15 residues. Per germline, CDR1 ENHRY and CDR2 SYGVKD. In DNA, the CDR3 is TGTGCCATCAGTGACGTCTGGGGAGCGTCGGAGACCCAGTACTTC. Its translation: CAISDVWGASETQYF.

The gene calls are TRBV7-2 and TRBJ1-3; no clear D. The V end was cut by 5 bases, the J end by 1 base, with 15 bases between. Per the germline V gene, CDR1 is SGHTA and CDR2 is FQGNSA. The CDR3 is 16 residues long. The CDR3, as DNA: TGTGCCAGCAGCCCAGACATCCTTCGATCTGGAAACACCATATATTTT. This sequence encodes CASSPDILRSGNTIYF.

This sequence joins TRBV10-3 and TRBJ1-3; no clear D. The CDR3 contains 14 residues. Deletions cut 0 bases from V and 2 bases from J, with 5 bases between. The germline V gene encodes CDR1 ENHRY and CDR2 SYGVKD. CDR3 nucleotide sequence: TGTGCCATCAGTGAGTCGGGGACTGGAAACACCATATATTTT. It codes for CAISESGTGNTIYF.

CDR3 region: CASRSMAGVTEAFF. CDR3 nucleotides: TGTGCCAGCAGATCGATGGCAGGGGTCACTGAAGCTTTCTTT. The V and J genes are TRBV6-4 and TRBJ1-1, with a tentative D call TRBD1 (6 bases). The CDR3 is 14 residues long. Looked up from germline, CDR1 is MRHNA and CDR2 is SNTAGT. Trimming took off 6 bases at V and 4 bases at J, with 15 bases between the two ends.

The rearrangement uses TRBV27 and TRBJ2-3; perhaps TRBD2 as D (5 bases). Germline V CDR1 and CDR2: MNHEY, SMNVEV (reference sequence). V was shortened by 0 bases and J by 6 bases, with 16 bases between the two germline ends. The CDR3 loop spans 16 amino acids. The CDR3: CASSLSWRVVADTQYF. The CDR3 DNA reads as TGTGCCAGCAGTTTATCGTGGCGGGTGGTGGCCGATACGCAGTATTTT.

This clone was recorded once. The chain employs TRBV7-8 and TRBJ1-3, with a weak D call TRBD1 (5 bases). The V gene lost 2 bases and the J gene lost 1 base, with 6 bases spanning the gap. The CDR3 covers 14 residues. The germline V gene encodes CDR1 SGHVS and CDR2 FQNEAQ. The CDR3, as DNA: TGTGCCAGCAGCTTACAGGGTTCTGGAAACACCATATATTTT. Amino acids: CASSLQGSGNTIYF.

V usage is TRBV25-1 and J usage is TRBJ1-2, with D uncertain. CDR3 length: 12 residues. CDR1 and CDR2 (germline): MGHDK, SYGVNS. The V end was cut by 3 bases, the J end by 4 bases, with 6 bases between. Here the CDR3 reads CASSDPGYGYTF. The DNA of the CDR3 is TGTGCCAGCAGTGATCCCGGCTATGGCTACACCTTC.

This clone occurred a few times. This sequence joins TRBV7-8 and TRBJ1-5; 8 bases are shared with TRBD1. Germline V gene data show CDR1 as SGHVS and CDR2 as FQNEAQ. The CDR3 totals 13 residues. J gave up 7 bases and V 5 bases, and 4 bases lay outside the gene matches. The CDR3 spells CASSQGARQPQHF. The CDR3 DNA is TGTGCCAGCAGCCAGGGGGCGCGGCAGCCCCAGCATTTT.

This clone was counted a few times. This chain uses TRBV5-4 with TRBJ2-7; 8 bases fit TRBD1. The CDR3 extends over 14 amino acids. The junction had 5 bases not matched to a gene; V was cut back by 4 bases and J by 2 bases. Germline CDR1 SGHNT, CDR2 YYREEE (reference sequence). In DNA, the CDR3 is TGTGCCAGCAGCGAAAAGACAGGGGCCTACGAGCAGTACTTC. The encoded protein is CASSEKTGAYEQYF.

The chain links TRBV4-1 to TRBJ2-1, with no clear D. V was clipped by 7 bases and J by 7 bases, with 17 bases between them. The CDR3 is made up of 14 amino acids. The germline gives CDR1 MGHRA, CDR2 YSYEKL. CDR3 sequence (DNA): TGCGCCAGCACCTTTTCCGCCGCGAATAATGAGCAGTTCTTC. Translation: CASTFSAANNEQFF.

The CDR3 DNA follows: TGTGCCAGCAGCTTAGTGGGGGGTTCAAATGAAAAACTGTTTTTT. Translating it yields CASSLVGGSNEKLFF. The chain combines TRBV7-8 with TRBJ1-4, with D maybe TRBD1 (5 bases). From germline, CDR1 is SGHVS and CDR2 FQNEAQ. V shed 1 base and J shed 5 bases, with 11 bases lying between them. The CDR3 has 15 residues.

The CDR3 nucleotides read TGTGCCAGCAGTTTTAATGGCTACACCTTC. It encodes CASSFNGYTF. The rearrangement uses TRBV28 and TRBJ1-2; no reliable D call. Trimming pared 3 bases from V and 6 bases from J, leaving 2 bases between. Germline CDR1 is MDHEN and CDR2 is SYDVKM. The CDR3 is 10 residues long.

The rearrangement joins TRBV11-2 to TRBJ2-7; weak D call: TRBD1 (6 bases). The CDR3 runs to 14 residues. CDR1 and CDR2 (germline): SGHAT, FQNNGV. The V gene lost 7 bases and the J gene lost 0 bases, with 13 bases spanning the gap. The CDR3 DNA reads as TGTGCCAGCACCAGAGACAGGATCTCCTACGAGCAGTACTTC. This sequence encodes CASTRDRISYEQYF.

The CDR3 coding sequence is TGTGCCAGCAGACCGGGACTGGGGCCCGGGGAGCTGTTTTTT. Residues: CASRPGLGPGELFF. The chain links TRBV28 to TRBJ2-2; perhaps TRBD2 as D (6 bases). CDR1 MDHEN and CDR2 SYDVKM come from the germline V gene. The V and J ends lost 6 bases and 6 bases respectively, with 14 bases between them. The CDR3 covers 14 residues.

The chain is built from TRBV28 and TRBJ1-4; TRBD1 might be the D (5 bases). The V gene lost 4 bases and the J gene lost 7 bases, with 16 bases spanning the gap. Germline V gives CDR1 MDHEN, CDR2 SYDVKM. CDR3 size: 15 residues. The CDR3 DNA follows: TGTGCCAGCAGTTCCCAGGGTACCGGTAGTGAAAAACTGTTTTTT. Translating it yields CASSSQGTGSEKLFF.

The sample holds one count of this clone. The V and J genes are TRBV3-1 (or the pseudogene TRBV3-2) and TRBJ2-1; TRBD2 matches at 7 bases. The junction had 11 bases not matched to a gene; V was cut back by 4 bases and J by 2 bases. The length of the CDR3 is 17 residues. Germline V gene lookup returns CDR1 LGHDT and CDR2 YNNKEL (reference sequence). The CDR3 spells CASSPVIAGPTYNEQFF. In DNA form, the CDR3 reads TGTGCCAGCAGCCCAGTCATAGCGGGTCCGACCTACAATGAGCAGTTCTTC.

This clone was picked up one time. The chain has TRBV30 and TRBJ2-5; D ambiguous. V lost 0 bases, J lost 2 bases, and 7 bases lay in between. The CDR3 extends over 13 amino acids. CDR1 and CDR2 from the germline V gene are GTSNPN and SVGIG (reference sequence). Here the CDR3 reads CAWSVLAQETQYF. CDR3 coding DNA: TGTGCCTGGAGTGTTTTAGCTCAAGAGACCCAGTACTTC.

The chain recombines TRBV9 with TRBJ2-7, with 7 bases aligning to TRBD1. Germline V lookup: CDR1 SGDLS, CDR2 YYNGEE. V gave up 7 bases and J gave up 0 bases; unmatched junction bases: 7. The CDR3 is 14 residues long. The CDR3 reads CASGDSGGSYEQYF. The CDR3 nucleotides read TGTGCCAGCGGCGATTCAGGGGGCTCCTACGAGCAGTACTTC.

There are a few counts of this clone. The chain couples TRBV6-1 to TRBJ2-7; no definite D call. V dropped 2 bases and J dropped 6 bases, with 11 bases sitting between them. Looked up from germline, CDR1 is MNHNS and CDR2 is SASEGT. The CDR3 loop spans 13 amino acids. The CDR3 sequence is CASSEMVKGEQYF. CDR3 coding DNA: TGTGCCAGCAGTGAAATGGTAAAGGGCGAGCAGTACTTC.

A few counts support this clone. The rearrangement links TRBV14 to TRBJ2-3; D is unresolved. Germline V gives CDR1 SGHDN, CDR2 FVKESK. CDR3 size: 14 residues. Trimming cost V 1 base and J 6 bases, with 11 bases left between them. The CDR3 region has the DNA TGTGCCAGCAGCCAAGTTCTGCCTTGGGATACGCAGTATTTT. This encodes CASSQVLPWDTQYF.

This clone was counted ten times or more. The chain is built from TRBV6-2 or TRBV6-3 and TRBJ1-3; tentative D call: TRBD1 (5 bases). This CDR3 region has 20 residues. Germline CDR1 is MNHEY and CDR2 is SVGEGT. Deletions cut 1 base from V and 3 bases from J, with 25 bases between. The CDR3 sequence: CASSYLEGRIPLFFGNTIYF. The CDR3, as DNA: TGTGCCAGCAGTTACTTAGAGGGGCGCATCCCCTTATTTTTTGGAAACACCATATATTTT.

The chain carries TRBV28 and TRBJ1-1; D is possibly TRBD1 (6 bases). CDR3 size: 15 residues. CDR1 is MDHEN, CDR2 SYDVKM, per germline. V was shortened by 8 bases and J by 5 bases, with 21 bases between the two germline ends. In DNA, the CDR3 is TGTGCCAGCCGGTACAGGGTGGGGAGAAAAACTGAAGCTTTCTTT. Protein sequence: CASRYRVGRKTEAFF.

CDR3: CASSRGSNTEAFF. In DNA, the CDR3 is TGTGCCAGCAGTCGGGGCTCGAACACTGAAGCTTTCTTT. The chain couples TRBV27 to TRBJ1-1; maybe TRBD1 (5 bases). The CDR3 spans 13 residues. Germline V gives CDR1 MNHEY, CDR2 SMNVEV (reference sequence). V was pared by 5 bases and J by 1 base, with 8 bases between.

This chain connects TRBV9 to TRBJ1-6; D is undetermined. V was shortened by 2 bases and J by 7 bases, with 10 bases between the two germline ends. Germline V lookup: CDR1 SGDLS, CDR2 YYNGEE. CDR3 length: 14 residues. The CDR3 protein is CASSVSSSNSPLHF. CDR3 DNA: TGTGCCAGCAGCGTTAGCAGTTCCAATTCACCCCTCCACTTT.

V gene TRBV5-4 combines with J gene TRBJ2-1, with D possibly TRBD2 on 6 matching bases. Deletions cut 2 bases from V and 0 bases from J, with 21 bases between. The V gene's germline CDR1 is SGHNT and CDR2 YYREEE (reference sequence). This CDR3 has 19 residues. The CDR3 sequence is CASSFARIGFGSSYNEQFF. The DNA of the CDR3 is TGTGCCAGCAGCTTCGCTCGGATCGGTTTCGGGAGCTCCTACAATGAGCAGTTCTTC.

The chain links TRBV13 to TRBJ2-7; weak D call: TRBD2 (5 bases). The germline V gene encodes CDR1 PRHDT and CDR2 FYEKMQ (reference sequence). V lost 3 bases to trimming and J lost 3 bases, with 9 bases between them. The CDR3 runs 13 residues. DNA for the CDR3: TGTGCCAGCAGCTTTAGCGTTTTCTACGAGCAGTACTTC. It is translated as CASSFSVFYEQYF. Complete variable domain (other parts from reference TRBV13 and TRBJ2-7): AAGVIQSPRHLIKEKRETATLKCYPIPRHDTVYWYQQGPGQDPQFLISFYEKMQSDKGSIPDRFSAQQFSDYHSELNMSSLELGDSALYFCASSFSVFYEQYFGPGTRLTVT.